Each of the 6 T cell receptor beta chains below was sequenced from the same sample in a study of T cell changes during pregnancy in multiple sclerosis. Profiled with immunoSEQ multiplex PCR; TCRdb holds only in-frame clones, not every one. The sample consists of fewer than 60,000 clones, about 91% of them appearing once. Material: peripheral blood, obtained after pregnancy. The receptors were gathered from a female donor in good health, enrolled as a control in a pregnancy study.

The chain recombines TRBV2 with TRBJ2-2, with a tentative D call TRBD2 (7 bases). The V and J ends lost 3 bases and 5 bases respectively, with 19 bases between them. Germline V CDR1 and CDR2: SNHLY, FYNNEI. The CDR3 is made up of 17 amino acids. Written as DNA, the CDR3 is TGTGCCAGCAGTGACTCTCTCGCGGGGGCGAGGACCGGGGAGCTGTTTTTT. It encodes CASSDSLAGARTGELFF.

This chain links TRBV7-9 with TRBJ2-2; 7 nucleotides agree with TRBD2. Losses at the gene ends were 8 bases for V and 1 base for J; bases not matched to a gene: 4. CDR1 is SEHNR, CDR2 FQNEAQ, per germline (reference sequence). The CDR3 loop spans 14 amino acids. In DNA form, the CDR3 reads TGTGCCAGCGGGGTAGCGGGGAACACCGGGGAGCTGTTTTTT. Translated: CASGVAGNTGELFF.

The chain joins TRBV7-6 to TRBJ1-3, with 8 positions matching TRBD1. V lost 3 bases to trimming and J lost 4 bases; unmatched junction nucleotides: 5. CDR3 length: 15 residues. Germline V gives CDR1 SGHVS, CDR2 FNYEAQ. The CDR3 sequence is CASSLGQAAGNTIYF. As DNA, the CDR3 is TGTGCCAGCAGCTTGGGACAGGCGGCGGGAAACACCATATATTTT.

This sequence joins TRBV28 and TRBJ2-1; D not resolved. The CDR3 totals 15 residues. V was cut by 5 bases and J by 0 bases, with 11 bases left in between. From germline, CDR1 is MDHEN and CDR2 SYDVKM. This CDR3 is CASSPPRSSYNEQFF. The CDR3 DNA sequence: TGTGCCAGCAGTCCCCCACGGAGCTCCTACAATGAGCAGTTCTTC.

The rearrangement joins TRBV19 to TRBJ2-5, with TRBD1 matching 9 bases. This CDR3 comprises 14 residues. Germline CDR1 and CDR2: LNHDA and SQIVND (reference sequence). V dropped 10 bases and J dropped 4; count of bases not matched to a gene: 10. CDR3 sequence (DNA): TGTGCCACCTTGGACAGGGGAGAGGGAGAGACCCAGTACTTC. This gives the protein CATLDRGEGETQYF.

This chain uses TRBV4-3 with TRBJ2-7; D is possibly TRBD1 (6 bases). The CDR3 runs 13 residues. The germline gives CDR1 LGHNA, CDR2 YSLEER. Trimming removed 2 bases from V and 6 bases from J, with 11 bases in between. CDR3 DNA sequence: TGCGCCAGCAGCCAATCCCCAGGGGCCGAGCAGTACTTC. This sequence encodes CASSQSPGAEQYF.